The 3 T cell receptor beta chains presented below share a single source sample, sequenced in a study of cytomegalovirus exposure and HLA in healthy donors. The primer mix had 60 Vbeta and 13 Jbeta primers. Libraries were prepared by immunoSEQ multiplex PCR; TCRdb keeps only in-frame clonotypes and omits some of them. This table holds approximately 140,000 clones, around 80% found once. The material sequenced was PBMCs. All receptors derive from a middle-aged man in good health and CMV-seronegative.

The J gene is TRBJ1-6, the V gene TRBV19, with 8 nucleotides matching TRBD1. The CDR3 consists of 12 residues. After removal of 5 bases from V and 11 bases from J, the junction contained 2 bases not matched to a gene. Germline CDR1 is LNHDA and CDR2 is SQIVND (reference sequence). The CDR3 DNA sequence: TGTGCCAGTAGTGGACAGGGAACACCCCTCCACTTT. Translation gives CASSGQGTPLHF.

The chain uses TRBV29-1 and TRBJ2-7; D possibly corresponds to TRBD2 (6 bases). The germline V gene encodes CDR1 SQVTM and CDR2 ANQGSEA. This CDR3 is 12 amino acids long. Between the trimmed V and J ends, which lost 4 bases and 3 bases, there was a span of 10 bases. The CDR3 reads CSVAASVYEQYF. The DNA of the CDR3 is TGCAGCGTTGCGGCTAGCGTCTACGAGCAGTACTTC.

V usage is TRBV5-6 and J usage is TRBJ2-1; TRBD1 aligns across 8 bases. The CDR3 is made up of 15 amino acids. Germline V gene sequence: CDR1 SGHDT, CDR2 YYEEEE. J was trimmed by 5 bases and V by 2 bases; bases with no gene match: 6. The CDR3 sequence is CASSLGDRGNNEQFF. For the CDR3, the DNA is TGTGCCAGCAGCTTAGGTGACAGGGGTAACAATGAGCAGTTCTTC.